Listed below are T cell receptor beta chains from one sample, sequenced in a study of cytomegalovirus exposure and HLA in healthy donors. Sequenced by immunoSEQ multiplex PCR; TCRdb stores in-frame clones only, minus some. The data contain 110,000 or so clones, under 90% of them singletons. The material sequenced was PBMCs. The source of these receptors is a woman under 30 in good health and CMV-seronegative. Each CDR3 is given with its conserved first and last residue. A D gene is named only where the DNA matches it firmly. Clone size is not always given. Where it is, it says once, few, many or a class for expanded clones.

V: TRBV4-1; D: .; J: TRBJ1-1; size: .; DNA: TGCGCCAGCAGCCAAGATGTCAGGGGTGGTGTAACTGAAGCTTTCTTT; CDR3: CASSQDVRGGVTEAFF
V: TRBV2; D: .; J: TRBJ1-1; size: .; DNA: TGTGCCAGCAGTGAAGTATCCAGGAACACTGAAGCTTTCTTT; CDR3: CASSEVSRNTEAFF
V: TRBV13; D: TRBD1; J: TRBJ1-2; size: .; DNA: TGTGCCAGCCTTAGACAGTCGACAGGGGCCTATGGCTACACCTTC; CDR3: CASLRQSTGAYGYTF
V: TRBV11-3; D: .; J: TRBJ2-5; size: .; DNA: TGTGCCAGCAGCTTAGATGGGAGGTCGGCGACCCAGTACTTC; CDR3: CASSLDGRSATQYF
V: TRBV7-8; D: TRBD1; J: TRBJ1-2; size: once; DNA: TGTGCCAGCAGCCCGGACAGGGGGCAGTATGGCTACACCTTC; CDR3: CASSPDRGQYGYTF
V: TRBV28; D: .; J: TRBJ1-3; size: .; DNA: TGTGCCAGCACCCCTAGCCTCTCTGGAAACACCATATATTTT; CDR3: CASTPSLSGNTIYF
V: TRBV2; D: .; J: TRBJ1-5; size: .; DNA: TGTGCCAGCAGTGAAGGGCAGAGCAATCAGCCCCAGCATTTT; CDR3: CASSEGQSNQPQHF
V: TRBV7-2; D: .; J: TRBJ1-2; size: .; DNA: TGTGCCAGCAGCCCACGGGGTGGCTATGGCTACACCTTC; CDR3: CASSPRGGYGYTF
V: TRBV11-2; D: .; J: TRBJ2-3; size: .; DNA: TGTGCCAGCAGGAAAAGAGGGGGTACAGATACGCAGTATTTT; CDR3: CASRKRGGTDTQYF
V: TRBV28; D: TRBD1; J: TRBJ1-1; size: .; DNA: TGTGCCAGTTCCTTGACAGGGGGAGGTGAAGCTTTCTTT; CDR3: CASSLTGGGEAFF
V: TRBV9; D: .; J: TRBJ2-3; size: .; DNA: TGTGCCAGCAGCGTAGGAGCGAATCGAATGACAGATACGCAGTATTTT; CDR3: CASSVGANRMTDTQYF
V: TRBV5-3; D: .; J: TRBJ1-2; size: .; DNA: TGTGCCAGAAGCCCGAGGCCGGACAAGGGGCCCTATGGCTACACCTTC; CDR3: CARSPRPDKGPYGYTF
V: TRBV11-3; D: .; J: TRBJ2-1; size: .; DNA: TGTGCCAGCAGCTTAATGCAGGGCCTCTACAATGAGCAGTTCTTC; CDR3: CASSLMQGLYNEQFF
V: TRBV28; D: .; J: TRBJ1-4; size: .; DNA: TGTGCCAGCAGTTTTTATAGTAGCGCAACTAATGAAAAACTGTTTTTT; CDR3: CASSFYSSATNEKLFF
V: TRBV19; D: TRBD1; J: TRBJ1-1; size: .; DNA: TGTGCCACCCGACAGGGGTACACTGAAGCTTTCTTT; CDR3: CATRQGYTEAFF